These 12 T cell receptor beta chains were all obtained from the same sample, sequenced in a study of shared clonotypes between healthy human individuals. TCRdb's copy holds only in-frame clones and misses some; the assay was immunoSEQ multiplex PCR. The table has fewer than 3 million clones, approximately 90% seen once. Sequenced: naive CD4+ T cells from PBMCs. Indicated subset: CD45RA+ positively selected. These receptors were collected from a young man in good health. Some clones in this sample may be carry-over from other donors' samples.

The chain has TRBV2 and TRBJ2-1; either TRBD1 or TRBD2 may fit D (7 bases each). The CDR3 is made up of 14 amino acids. CDR1 and CDR2 from the germline V gene are SNHLY and FYNNEI. V lost 3 bases to trimming and J lost 4 bases, with 10 bases between them. DNA of the CDR3: TGTGCCAGCAGTGACAGGGGGGGTTACAATGAGCAGTTCTTC. Protein product: CASSDRGGYNEQFF.

This clone was found once. The chain recombines TRBV10-3 with TRBJ2-5; 13 nucleotides line up with TRBD2. J lost 6 bases, V lost 4 bases, and 8 bases had no gene match. CDR1 is ENHRY, CDR2 SYGVKD, per germline. There are 16 residues in the CDR3. The CDR3 nucleotides read TGTGCCATCAGTGCCGGACTAGCGGGAGCTCAGAAGACCCAGTACTTC. Protein sequence: CAISAGLAGAQKTQYF.

Only one count was recorded for this clone. The gene calls are TRBV2 and TRBJ1-2; no firm D call. This CDR3 has 13 amino acids. Trimming cost V 4 bases and J 4 bases, with 10 bases left between them. Germline V gives CDR1 SNHLY, CDR2 FYNNEI. The CDR3, as DNA: TGTGCCAGCAGTGCTAGGACGGTCTATGGCTACACCTTC. Its protein is CASSARTVYGYTF.

The rearrangement links TRBV5-1 to TRBJ2-5, with D maybe TRBD1 (5 bases). TRBJ2-7 explains the end of the DNA better; the J call may be wrong. This CDR3 comprises 14 residues. Germline loops: CDR1 SGHRS, CDR2 YFSETQ. The CDR3 nucleotides are TGCGCCAGCAGCTCTGGGGCAGGCTCCTACGAGCAGTACTTC. It specifies CASSSGAGSYEQYF.

This chain uses TRBV19 with TRBJ2-3, with 9 bases identical to TRBD2. Germline CDR1 reads LNHDA; CDR2 reads SQIVND (reference sequence). V gave up 4 bases and J gave up 0 bases; unmatched junction bases: 11. The length of the CDR3 is 18 residues. The CDR3, as DNA: TGTGCCAGTAGTAGGGTCGGGACTAGCAGTTCTAGCACAGATACGCAGTATTTT. Amino acids: CASSRVGTSSSSTDTQYF.

The J gene is TRBJ1-2, the V gene TRBV27; 10 nucleotides match TRBD1. The CDR3 has 15 amino acids. The V and J ends lost 5 bases and 4 bases, in that order; junction bases with no gene match: 7. Germline-derived CDR1 and CDR2 are MNHEY and SMNVEV (reference sequence). The CDR3 region has the DNA TGTGCCAGCAGTCGGACAGGGGGGGGGTCCTATGGCTACACCTTC. Translation: CASSRTGGGSYGYTF.

The chain couples TRBV6-5 to TRBJ1-1, with D uncertain. There are 13 residues in the CDR3. Trimming shortened V by 7 bases and J by 5 bases, and 14 bases separated the two germline ends. CDR1 and CDR2 (germline): MNHEY, SVGAGI. CDR3 in amino acids: CASTSLPRTEAFF. The DNA of the CDR3 is TGTGCCAGCACCTCCCTCCCGAGGACTGAAGCTTTCTTT.

The chain recombines TRBV7-2 with TRBJ2-7; D is possibly TRBD2 (6 bases). The CDR3 contains 13 residues. Per the germline V gene, CDR1 is SGHTA and CDR2 is FQGNSA. Trimming cost V 2 bases and J 7 bases, with 12 bases left between them. The CDR3 DNA follows: TGTGCCAGCAGCTTACGGGACTCAACTGAGCAGTACTTC. As protein: CASSLRDSTEQYF.

The V and J genes are TRBV19 and TRBJ1-5, with D uncertain. The CDR3 is made up of 14 amino acids. Germline assignment: CDR1 LNHDA and CDR2 SQIVND (reference sequence). Trimming shortened V by 5 bases and J by 6 bases, and 14 bases separated the two germline ends. CDR3 coding DNA: TGTGCCAGTAGTGACCCACGTCGGCGTCAGCCCCAGCATTTT. Translating gives CASSDPRRRQPQHF.

The rearrangement links TRBV5-1 to TRBJ2-2; 7 bases fit TRBD1. The ends lost 2 bases at V and 7 bases at J; junction bases unmatched: 17. Looked up from germline, CDR1 is SGHRS and CDR2 is YFSETQ. The length of the CDR3 is 18 residues. CDR3 amino acids: CASSLIPSVKTGVGELFF. The CDR3 DNA sequence: TGCGCCAGCAGCTTAATACCGAGTGTTAAAACAGGGGTCGGGGAGCTGTTTTTT.

The J gene is TRBJ2-7, the V gene TRBV29-1, with TRBD1 identical over 8 bases. The CDR3 extends over 16 amino acids. With 6 bases clipped from V and 3 bases from J, the junction kept 16 bases outside the gene matches. Germline V CDR1 and CDR2: SQVTM, ANQGSEA. CDR3 sequence reads: CSVTGAKVILLYEQYF. The CDR3 DNA sequence: TGCAGCGTGACAGGGGCTAAGGTCATCCTTCTCTACGAGCAGTACTTC.

V is TRBV5-1 and J is TRBJ1-1, with D possibly being TRBD1 (6 bases). In germline, CDR1 is SGHRS, CDR2 YFSETQ. CDR3 length: 14 residues. Trimming removed 1 base at V and 11 bases at J, with 18 bases between. CDR3 bases: TGCGCCAGCAGCTTGAGTGCGTCGGGGGGGCAGGCTTTCTTT. It codes for CASSLSASGGQAFF.